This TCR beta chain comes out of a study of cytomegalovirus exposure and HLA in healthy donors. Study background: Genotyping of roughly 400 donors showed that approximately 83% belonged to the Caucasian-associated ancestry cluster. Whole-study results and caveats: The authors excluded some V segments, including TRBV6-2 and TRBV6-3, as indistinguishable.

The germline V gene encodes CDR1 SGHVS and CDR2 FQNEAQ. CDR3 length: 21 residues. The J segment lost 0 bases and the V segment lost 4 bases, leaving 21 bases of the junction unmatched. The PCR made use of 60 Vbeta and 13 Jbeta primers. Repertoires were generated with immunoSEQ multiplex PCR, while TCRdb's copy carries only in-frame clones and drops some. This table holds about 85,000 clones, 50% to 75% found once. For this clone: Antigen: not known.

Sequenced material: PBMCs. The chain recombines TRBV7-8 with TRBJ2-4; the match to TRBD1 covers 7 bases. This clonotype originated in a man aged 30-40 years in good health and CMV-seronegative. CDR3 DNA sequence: TGTGCCAGCAGCTCCTTATTTGGGACAGAAGAAATTAGTATAGCCAAAAACATTCAGTACTTC. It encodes CASSSLFGTEEISIAKNIQYF.